This T cell receptor beta chain was recovered during a study of T cell responses to AZD1222 COVID-19 vaccine. Findings and caveats of the study: Repertoires in all cases were sampled only once the peak T cell response had passed.

As regards this clone: The target antigen is unknown.

Germline CDR1 reads SGHTA; CDR2 reads FQGNSA. CDR3 length: 15 amino acids. Losses at the gene ends were 1 base for V and 4 bases for J; bases not matched to a gene: 4. Generated by immunoSEQ multiplex PCR, the TCRdb table keeps only in-frame clones and is missing some. The table includes about 93,000 clones, over 85% detected once. J is TRBJ1-1 and V is TRBV7-2; 9 bases match TRBD1. The source was peripheral blood, collected on day 0 of MenACWY control vaccination. The sequence was obtained from an adult in good health. The CDR3 region has the DNA TGTGCCAGCAGCTTAGTTGGGACAGGGAGCACTGAAGCTTTCTTT. Translated, it gives CASSLVGTGSTEAFF.